This TCR beta chain was recovered during a study of shared clonotypes between healthy human individuals. Trimming took 7 bases from V and 0 from J, leaving 12 bases between them. The V gene's germline CDR1 is SNHLY and CDR2 FYNNEI. This CDR3 has 14 amino acids. Method: immunoSEQ multiplex PCR; TCRdb's copy keeps in-frame clones and lacks some. The data contain under 650,000 clones, 96% of them singletons. Sequencing used naive CD4+ T cells sorted from blood. Subset here: CD45RA+ positively selected. The receptor was derived from a young woman in good health. The chain combines TRBV2 with TRBJ2-5, with D uncertain. Here the CDR3 DNA reads TGTGCCAGCACCTACGAGTCGTACCAAGAGACCCAGTACTTC. Protein product: CASTYESYQETQYF.